A selection of T cell receptor beta chains follows, all from one sample in a study of CD8 T cells in ankylosing spondylitis. TCRdb recomputed calls from the 5' RACE reads with MiXCR, one row per CDR3 protein. The data show approximately 250,000 distinct CDR3 sequences, 20% to 30% seen once. The sequenced material came from blood, either unsorted or a sorted T cell fraction (not recorded which). Receptor source: a male donor with ankylosing spondylitis or in good health (not recorded which). CDR3s include the opening cysteine and the closing phenylalanine or tryptophan. The D gene is left open where the match is weak. Rows may omit the clone size; those that give it use once, few, many or a size class.

abundance	d_gene	v_gene	j_gene	CDR3aa	CDR3nt
-	TRBD1	TRBV11-1	TRBJ2-5	CASSSETGKETQYF	TGTGCCAGCAGCTCGGAGACAGGGAAAGAGACCCAGTACTTC
few	TRBD2	TRBV20-1	TRBJ2-1	CSARAASGGAAEQFF	TGCAGTGCTAGGGCAGCTAGCGGGGGGGCCGCTGAGCAGTTCTTC
many	-	TRBV20-1	TRBJ2-7	CSALGGFEQYF	TGCAGTGCTTTAGGGGGATTCGAGCAGTACTTC
-	TRBD2	TRBV20-1	TRBJ2-7	CSVSGGMEEQYF	TGCAGTGTTAGCGGGGGGATGGAAGAGCAGTACTTC
-	-	TRBV2	TRBJ2-3	CASRGTLDTQYF	TGTGCCAGCAGGGGTACCTTGGATACGCAGTATTTT
-	TRBD2	TRBV6-5	TRBJ2-7	CASSYSQRGVSYEQYF	TGTGCCAGCAGTTACTCACAGCGGGGGGTATCCTACGAGCAGTACTTC
-	TRBD1	TRBV10-3	TRBJ2-3	CAISESTGQTVLDTQYF	TGTGCCATCAGTGAGTCGACGGGACAGACCGTCCTGGATACGCAGTATTTT
few	TRBD2	TRBV11-2	TRBJ2-5	CASSLASSGGKETQYF	TGTGCCAGCAGCTTAGCGTCTAGCGGGGGGAAAGAGACCCAGTACTTC
-	TRBD2	TRBV15	TRBJ2-7	CATSRELTSGGVYEQYF	TGTGCCACCAGCAGAGAATTGACTAGCGGGGGGGTCTACGAGCAGTACTTC
many	-	TRBV9	TRBJ2-5	CASSASVGQETQYF	TGTGCCAGCAGCGCGTCAGTGGGGCAAGAGACCCAGTACTTC
-	-	TRBV6-6	TRBJ2-7	CASSTGHTYEQYF	TGTGCCAGCAGTACGGGACATACCTACGAGCAGTACTTC
few	TRBD2	TRBV5-5	TRBJ2-4	CASSREVGLANPQYF	TGTGCCAGCAGTAGGGAGGTTGGACTAGCAAACCCCCAGTACTTC
many	-	TRBV6-5	TRBJ2-1	CASSYSLGDNEQFF	TGTGCCAGCAGTTACTCCCTGGGGGACAATGAGCAGTTCTTC
-	-	TRBV20-1	TRBJ1-5	CSASSPGVSNQPQHF	TGCAGTGCTAGTAGCCCAGGGGTTAGCAATCAGCCCCAGCATTTT
many	TRBD2	TRBV20-1	TRBJ2-1	CSAREGAGGHNEQFF	TGCAGTGCTAGAGAGGGGGCGGGGGGCCACAATGAGCAGTTCTTC
many	-	TRBV13	TRBJ2-7	CASSLRGWGSYEQYF	TGTGCCAGCAGCTTAAGGGGTTGGGGCTCCTACGAGCAGTACTTC
once	-	TRBV20-1	TRBJ2-7	CSAEWEGAPSYEQYF	TGCAGTGCTGAGTGGGAGGGGGCGCCGAGCTACGAGCAGTACTTC
-	TRBD1	TRBV7-9	TRBJ1-1	CASSLRGRGTEAFF	TGTGCCAGCAGCTTAAGGGGGCGCGGTACTGAAGCTTTCTTT
few	TRBD1	TRBV12-3/TRBV12-4	TRBJ2-5	CASSHRGRGSQETQYF	TGTGCCAGCAGTCACAGGGGGCGGGGTAGCCAAGAGACCCAGTACTTC